Below, 14 T cell receptor beta chains from the same sample are listed, as sequenced in a study of T cell repertoires in MIS-A myocarditis. Clones were sequenced by immunoSEQ multiplex PCR, and TCRdb holds only the in-frame ones, with some missing. Of about 10,000 clones listed, about 89% are singletons. Material: thoracic lymph node tissue obtained at autopsy. These receptors were taken from a man younger than 35 with fulminant myocarditis from multisystem inflammatory syndrome in adults (MIS-A) after COVID-19.

This clone has a single count. The V and J genes are TRBV30 and TRBJ1-1; D remains unclear. The CDR3 extends over 12 amino acids. Trimming shortened V by 5 bases and J by 1 base, and 8 bases separated the two germline ends. Germline CDR1 is GTSNPN and CDR2 is SVGIG (reference sequence). The CDR3 DNA reads as TGTGCCTGGCTATTCAAGAACACTGAAGCTTTCTTT. Protein product: CAWLFKNTEAFF.

This clone occurred once. V is TRBV6-5 and J is TRBJ2-7; TRBD2 matches 9 bases. Trimming took 7 bases from V and 4 from J; bases not matched to a gene: 5. Germline-derived CDR1 and CDR2 are MNHEY and SVGAGI. There are 13 residues in the CDR3. In DNA form, the CDR3 reads TGTGCCAGCAAGCGGGAGGCCCGATACGAGCAGTACTTC. Its protein product is CASKREARYEQYF.

The chain couples TRBV28 to TRBJ2-2; 7 bases are shared with TRBD2. There are 16 residues in the CDR3. Germline V gene sequence: CDR1 MDHEN, CDR2 SYDVKM. V lost 3 bases and J lost 3; bases outside the gene matches: 7. CDR3: CASSFLEGGYTGELFF. The CDR3, as DNA: TGTGCCAGCAGTTTTCTCGAGGGAGGGTACACCGGGGAGCTGTTTTTT.

Note on this clone: A read error may account for a junction end that differs from germline. The J gene is TRBJ2-2, the V gene TRBV19; 9 bases align to TRBD1. The CDR3 contains 13 residues. Germline loops: CDR1 LNHDA, CDR2 SQIVND (reference sequence). CDR3 in DNA: TGTGCAAGTAGACAGGGGGTACCCGGGGAGCTGTTTTTT. Encoded protein: CASRQGVPGELFF. Supplemented by reference TRBV19 and TRBJ2-2, the full variable domain reads DGGITQSPKYLFRKEGQNVTLSCEQNLNHDAMYWYRQDPGQGLRLIYYSQIVNDFQKGDIAEGYSVSREKKESFPLTVTSAQKNPTAFYLCASRQGVPGELFFGEGSRLTVL.

This chain joins TRBV10-2 and TRBJ1-1, with D maybe TRBD1 (6 bases). V was pared by 7 bases and J by 6 bases, with 21 bases between. Germline V CDR1 and CDR2: WSHSY, SAAADI. There are 15 residues in the CDR3. The CDR3 is CASTWDIRSNAEAFF. CDR3 DNA: TGCGCCAGCACCTGGGACATACGCTCTAACGCTGAAGCTTTCTTT.

In this sample, this clone turned up once. The rearrangement links TRBV5-1 to TRBJ1-1; weak D call: TRBD1 (6 bases). CDR1 is SGHRS and CDR2 is YFSETQ in the germline V gene. The V and J ends lost 4 bases and 3 bases respectively, with 16 bases between them. The CDR3 has 15 amino acids. CDR3 in amino acids: CASSPDGAGDTEAFF. The CDR3, as DNA: TGCGCCAGCAGCCCCGACGGGGCAGGGGACACTGAAGCTTTCTTT.

Within the sample, this clone is large. V is TRBV6-4 and J is TRBJ2-1, with D perhaps matching TRBD2 (5 bases). Germline CDR1 reads MRHNA; CDR2 reads SNTAGT. CDR3 length equals 13 residues. V gave up 0 bases and J gave up 9 bases, with 9 bases separating them. CDR3 nucleotides: TGTGCCAGCAGTGACTCGAGTGAGGGTGAGCAGTTCTTC. Amino acids: CASSDSSEGEQFF.

This chain joins TRBV4-3 and TRBJ2-2; D gene unclear. From germline, CDR1 is LGHNA and CDR2 YSLEER. The germline V and J ends were trimmed by 1 base and 0 bases, with 12 bases remaining between them. The CDR3 loop spans 17 amino acids. As DNA, the CDR3 is TGCGCCAGCAGCCAAGCCGTCAGCGCCGCGAACACCGGGGAGCTGTTTTTT. Translating it yields CASSQAVSAANTGELFF.

This clone was recorded once. For the CDR3, the DNA is TGTGCCAGCAGTTACTTCGAACATCAGCCCCAGCATTTT. Its translation is CASSYFEHQPQHF. The chain is built from TRBV6-2 or TRBV6-3 and TRBJ1-5; D is unresolved. The CDR3 covers 13 residues. Germline-derived CDR1 and CDR2 are MNHEY and SVGEGT. With 1 base removed from V and 5 bases from J, the gap between germline ends came to 6 bases.

The chain has TRBV7-9 and TRBJ2-7; unclear D gene. The V end was cut by 1 base, the J end by 2 bases, with 12 bases between. Germline V lookup: CDR1 SEHNR, CDR2 FQNEAQ (reference sequence). The CDR3 is 15 residues long. CDR3 sequence reads: CASSLDSKGTYEQYF. CDR3 nucleotides: TGTGCCAGCAGCTTAGATAGTAAAGGAACCTACGAGCAGTACTTC.

This chain links TRBV6-6 with TRBJ1-2; 7 bases line up with TRBD1. Per germline, CDR1 MNHNY and CDR2 SVGAGI (reference sequence). V was clipped by 6 bases and J by 2 bases; unmatched bases: 9. CDR3 length: 15 amino acids. CDR3 sequence reads: CASRDRGTVNYGYTF. The CDR3 bases are TGTGCCAGCAGGGACCGAGGGACAGTAAACTATGGCTACACCTTC.

The chain combines TRBV11-2 with TRBJ2-3; D gene uncertain. Trimming stripped 1 base from V and 3 bases from J, with 14 bases between. The V gene's germline CDR1 is SGHAT and CDR2 FQNNGV. The CDR3 extends over 16 amino acids. The DNA for the CDR3 is TGTGCCAGCAGCTTAGTAGGAGTATATAAAACAGATACGCAGTATTTT. It specifies CASSLVGVYKTDTQYF.

The chain carries TRBV4-3 and TRBJ2-5; D is uncertain. V lost 4 bases to trimming and J lost 1 base, with 19 bases between them. This CDR3 region has 17 residues. Germline-derived CDR1 and CDR2 are LGHNA and YSLEER. CDR3 sequence: CASSPIYPMRTQETQYF. In DNA, the CDR3 is TGCGCCAGCAGCCCAATCTACCCCATGAGGACCCAAGAGACCCAGTACTTC.

The chain employs TRBV11-3 and TRBJ2-1, with 7 bases that match TRBD1. The CDR3 spans 15 residues. Losses at the gene ends were 1 base for V and 5 bases for J; bases not matched to a gene: 5. Germline CDR1 and CDR2: SGHNT and YENEEA. CDR3 amino acids: CASSLGGGSNNEQFF. The CDR3 bases are TGTGCCAGCAGCTTAGGAGGGGGCAGCAACAATGAGCAGTTCTTC. Using reference TRBV11-3 and TRBJ2-1 for the parts outside the CDR3, the full variable domain is EAGVVQSPRYKIIEKKQPVAFWCNPISGHNTLYWYLQNLGQGPELLIRYENEEAVDDSQLPKDRFSAERLKGVDSTLKIQPAELGDSAVYLCASSLGGGSNNEQFFGPGTRLTVL.